This TCR beta chain was found in a study of monozygotic twins with inflammatory bowel disease (dated by TCRdb to about 2019). General notes on the study: The full study comprised 28 monozygotic twin pairs: nine German pairs (four IBD-concordant, five IBD-discordant) and 19 IBD-discordant Danish pairs. Within discordant pairs, disease-associated traits were sought mainly by comparing IBD patients with their genetically identical healthy co-twins. Each individual had, on average, about 151 000 unique TCRalpha sequences and 181 000 unique TCRbeta sequences available for analysis. General conclusions and limits of the study: The results gave no support for a single strong signal or clonotype linked to IBD. Fewer clonotypes were shared with other individuals by IBD patients than by healthy twins, most markedly in patients showing signs of disease activity. The analysis was unable to tell apart different T cell subtypes. Differing immunosuppressive treatments among patients may have added background noise and inter-individual variability to the repertoires. Repertoire similarity did not differ between concordant and discordant twins, possibly due to limited statistical power. Measured by the inverse Simpson index, TCRbeta repertoire diversity was lower in IBD patients than in their healthy co-twins.

From a lookup of the germline V gene, CDR1 and CDR2 are SGHVS and FNYEAQ. Taken from cysteine to phenylalanine, the CDR3 has 12 residues. Only the protein is available. Libraries came from 5' RACE. Preparation of each TCR library used approximately 3,200 ng of total RNA. For each sample, cDNA synthesis with SMARTScribe reverse transcriptase was split into eight separate reactions. Unique molecular identifiers containing a 6-nucleotide sample barcode were introduced through template switching during cDNA synthesis. Two nested PCRs of approximately 16 and 9 cycles amplified the TCRalpha and TCRbeta cDNA, and bead purification followed each PCR. Before amplification, cDNA was treated with uracil DNA-glycosylase and purified using the QIAquick PCR purification kit. The second PCR added Illumina TruSeq-compatible adapters along with sample-specific barcodes. Library quality and concentration were assessed using TapeStation and Qubit, and 4.5 to 5.5 ng of each library was pooled. Sequencing of the pooled libraries was done on an Illumina HiSeq2500 single-index Rapid Run using custom sequencing primers and 2 x 100 bp reads. The original methods were these. MiGEC version 1.2.6 was used for UMI-based consensus assembly to correct PCR and sequencing errors. V(D)J alignment, clonotype assembly and CDR3 extraction were performed with MiXCR version 2.1.1. Gene usage, clonotype sharing and MAIT/NKT TCR abundance were normalised by analysing the top 1000, 10 000 and 20 000 clonotypes per sample. After downsampling to 27 000 UMIs, diversity was calculated as the inverse Simpson index using the vegan R package. Paired Mann-Whitney U tests on discordant twin pairs were used, with Benjamini-Hochberg multiple-testing correction. TCRdb reprocessed the raw reads; every CDR3 protein sequence is a single record, and DNA is not supplied. Here the V and J calls rest on TCRdb's processing, not on the authors' analysis. The table for this sample lists approximately 420,000 distinct CDR3 sequences. Roughly 2.5% of the sample is taken by the ten largest.

Concerning this clonotype itself: No antigen is known for it.

From each donor, a roughly 2.3 ml peripheral blood sample was collected into PAXgene tubes and stored at -80 degrees C. Without any T cell sorting, total RNA was extracted from whole blood using the PAXgene blood miRNA kit on an automated QIAcube. Deep TCRalpha and TCRbeta repertoire profiling with unique molecular barcoding was performed on peripheral blood of monozygotic twin pairs concordant or discordant for inflammatory bowel disease. Smoking habits were recorded for all twin pairs, and individuals were classified as current, former or never smokers. Input material: blood. This receptor was taken from a human donor with ulcerative colitis or Crohn's disease, or a healthy co-twin of an affected twin (not recorded which). Recombination connected TRBV7-6 to TRBJ2-7; the TRBD1 assignment by TCRdb is unverifiable without DNA. The CDR3 region has the sequence CASSPPGREQYF. Extended through the reference TRBV7-6 and TRBJ2-7 proteins, this CDR3 yields the full variable domain: GAGVSQSPRYKVTKRGQDVALRCDPISGHVSLYWYRQALGQGPEFLTYFNYEAQQDKSGLPNDRFSAERPEGSISTLTIQRTEQRDSAMYRCASSPPGREQYFGPGTRLTVT.